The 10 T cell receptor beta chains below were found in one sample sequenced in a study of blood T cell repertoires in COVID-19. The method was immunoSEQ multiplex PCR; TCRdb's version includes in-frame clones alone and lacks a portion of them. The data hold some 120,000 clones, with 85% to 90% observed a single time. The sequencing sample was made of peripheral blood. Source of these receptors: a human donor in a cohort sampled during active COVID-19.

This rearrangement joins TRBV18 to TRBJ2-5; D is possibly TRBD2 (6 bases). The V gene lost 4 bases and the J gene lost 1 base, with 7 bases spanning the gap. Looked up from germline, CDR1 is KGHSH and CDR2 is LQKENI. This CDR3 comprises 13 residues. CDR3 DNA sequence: TGTGCCAGCTCACAGGGACTCCAAGAGACCCAGTACTTC. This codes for CASSQGLQETQYF.

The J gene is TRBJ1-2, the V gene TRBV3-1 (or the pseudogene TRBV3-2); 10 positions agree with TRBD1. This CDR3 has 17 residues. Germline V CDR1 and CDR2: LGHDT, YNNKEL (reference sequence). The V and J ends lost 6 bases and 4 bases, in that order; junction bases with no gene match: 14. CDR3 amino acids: CASSRSGTGAAVYGYTF. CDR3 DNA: TGTGCCAGCAGTCGAAGTGGGACAGGGGCGGCTGTCTATGGCTACACCTTC.

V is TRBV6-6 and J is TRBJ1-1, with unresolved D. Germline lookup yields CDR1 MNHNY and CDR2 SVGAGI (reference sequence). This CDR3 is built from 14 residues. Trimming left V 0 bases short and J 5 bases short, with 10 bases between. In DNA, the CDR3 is TGTGCCAGCAGTTACTCGAGGGTCGGGACTGAAGCTTTCTTT. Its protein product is CASSYSRVGTEAFF.

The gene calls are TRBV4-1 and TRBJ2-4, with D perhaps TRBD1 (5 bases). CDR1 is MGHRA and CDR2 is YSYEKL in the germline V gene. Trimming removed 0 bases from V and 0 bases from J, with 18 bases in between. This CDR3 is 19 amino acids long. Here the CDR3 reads CASSQDNAGDRSAKNIQYF. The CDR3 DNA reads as TGCGCCAGCAGCCAAGATAACGCTGGAGACAGATCAGCCAAAAACATTCAGTACTTC.

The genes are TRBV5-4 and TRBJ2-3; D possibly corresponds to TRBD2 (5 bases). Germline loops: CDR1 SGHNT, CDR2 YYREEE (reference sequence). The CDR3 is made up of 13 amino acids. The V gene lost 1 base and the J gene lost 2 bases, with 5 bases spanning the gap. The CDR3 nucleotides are TGTGCCAGCAGCTTGCTAGCCACAGATACGCAGTATTTT. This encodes CASSLLATDTQYF.

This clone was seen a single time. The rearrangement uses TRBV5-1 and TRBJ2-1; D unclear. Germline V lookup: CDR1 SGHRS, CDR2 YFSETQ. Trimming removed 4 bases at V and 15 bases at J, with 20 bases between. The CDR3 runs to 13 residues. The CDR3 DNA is TGCGCCAGCAGCCGTGATTCCAGTGGTGCATGGTTCTTC. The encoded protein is CASSRDSSGAWFF.

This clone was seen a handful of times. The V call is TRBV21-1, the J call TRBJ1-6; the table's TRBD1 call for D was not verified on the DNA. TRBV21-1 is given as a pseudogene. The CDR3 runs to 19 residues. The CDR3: CASSKARMWALRCCSPLHF. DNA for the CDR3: TGTGCCAGCAGCAAAGCGCGTATGTGGGCCCTGCGTTGCTGTTCACCCCTCCACTTT.

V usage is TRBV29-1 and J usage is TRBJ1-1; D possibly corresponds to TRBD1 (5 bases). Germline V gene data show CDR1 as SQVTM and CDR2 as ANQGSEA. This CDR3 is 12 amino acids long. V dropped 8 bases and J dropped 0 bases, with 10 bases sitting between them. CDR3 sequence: CSSGAVNTEAFF. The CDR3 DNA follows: TGCAGCTCTGGGGCGGTGAACACTGAAGCTTTCTTT.

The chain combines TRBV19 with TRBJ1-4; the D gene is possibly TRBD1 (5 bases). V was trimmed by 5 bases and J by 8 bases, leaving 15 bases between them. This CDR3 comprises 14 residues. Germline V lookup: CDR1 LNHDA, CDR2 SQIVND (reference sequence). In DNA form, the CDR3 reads TGTGCCAGTAGTGTCGAACATCCAGGGGAAAAACTGTTTTTT. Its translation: CASSVEHPGEKLFF.

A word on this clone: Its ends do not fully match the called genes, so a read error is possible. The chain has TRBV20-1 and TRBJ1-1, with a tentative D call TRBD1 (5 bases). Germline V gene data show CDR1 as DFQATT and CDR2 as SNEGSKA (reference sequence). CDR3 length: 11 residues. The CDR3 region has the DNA TGCAGGGCTACAGGGAACACTGAAGCTTTCTTT. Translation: CRATGNTEAFF.